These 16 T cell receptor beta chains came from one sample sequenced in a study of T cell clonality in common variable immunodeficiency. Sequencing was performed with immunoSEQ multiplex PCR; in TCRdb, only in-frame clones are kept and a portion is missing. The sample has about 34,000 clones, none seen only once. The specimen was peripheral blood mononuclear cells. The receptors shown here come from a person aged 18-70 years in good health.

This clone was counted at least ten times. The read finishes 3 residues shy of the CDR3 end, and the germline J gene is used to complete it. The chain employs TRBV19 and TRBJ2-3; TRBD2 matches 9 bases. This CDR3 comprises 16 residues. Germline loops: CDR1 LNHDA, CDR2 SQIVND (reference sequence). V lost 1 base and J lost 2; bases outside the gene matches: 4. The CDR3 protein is CASSIAAGGATDTQYF. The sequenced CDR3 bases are TGTGCCAGTAGTATAGCCGCGGGGGGGGCCACAGATACG.

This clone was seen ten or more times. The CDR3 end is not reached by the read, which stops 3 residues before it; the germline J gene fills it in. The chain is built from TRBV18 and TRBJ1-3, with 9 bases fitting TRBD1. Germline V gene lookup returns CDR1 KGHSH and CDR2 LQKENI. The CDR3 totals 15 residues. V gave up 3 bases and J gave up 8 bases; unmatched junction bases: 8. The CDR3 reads CASSPLDRGRYTIYF. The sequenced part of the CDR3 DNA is TGTGCCAGCTCACCTTTGGACAGGGGCAGGTACACC.

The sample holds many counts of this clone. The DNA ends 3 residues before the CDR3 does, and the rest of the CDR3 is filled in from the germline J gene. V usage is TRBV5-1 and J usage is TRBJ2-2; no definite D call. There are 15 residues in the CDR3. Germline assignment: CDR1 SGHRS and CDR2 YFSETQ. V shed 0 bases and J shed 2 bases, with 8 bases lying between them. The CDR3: CASSLAAANTGELFF. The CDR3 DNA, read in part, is TGCGCCAGCAGCTTGGCGGCGGCCAACACCGGGGAG.

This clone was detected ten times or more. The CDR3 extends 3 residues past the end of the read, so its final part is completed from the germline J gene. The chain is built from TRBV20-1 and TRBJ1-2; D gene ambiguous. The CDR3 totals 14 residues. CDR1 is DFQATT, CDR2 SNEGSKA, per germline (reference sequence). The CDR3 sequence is CSARTTSFRGGYTF. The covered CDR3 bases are TGCAGTGCAAGGACGACTTCCTTTCGGGGAGGC.

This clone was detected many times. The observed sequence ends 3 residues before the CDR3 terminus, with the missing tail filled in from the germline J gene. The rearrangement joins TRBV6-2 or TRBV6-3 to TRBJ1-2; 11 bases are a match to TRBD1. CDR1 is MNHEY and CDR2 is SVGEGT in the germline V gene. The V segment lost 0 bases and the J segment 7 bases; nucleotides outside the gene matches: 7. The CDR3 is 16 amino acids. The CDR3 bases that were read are TGTGCCAGCAGTTACTCGAGGGGACAGGGGGGTCCTGGC. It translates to CASSYSRGQGGPG. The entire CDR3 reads CASSYSRGQGGPGYTF.

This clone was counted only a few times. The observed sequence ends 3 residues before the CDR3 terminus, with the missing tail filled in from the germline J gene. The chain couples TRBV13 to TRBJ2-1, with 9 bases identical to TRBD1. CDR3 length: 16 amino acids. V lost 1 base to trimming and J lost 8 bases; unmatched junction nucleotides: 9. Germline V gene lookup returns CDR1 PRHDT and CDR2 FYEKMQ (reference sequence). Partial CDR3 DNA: TGTGCCAGCAGCTTAGCCGGGACAGGGATCGTCGATGAG. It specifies CASSLAGTGIVDE. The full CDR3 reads CASSLAGTGIVDEQFF.

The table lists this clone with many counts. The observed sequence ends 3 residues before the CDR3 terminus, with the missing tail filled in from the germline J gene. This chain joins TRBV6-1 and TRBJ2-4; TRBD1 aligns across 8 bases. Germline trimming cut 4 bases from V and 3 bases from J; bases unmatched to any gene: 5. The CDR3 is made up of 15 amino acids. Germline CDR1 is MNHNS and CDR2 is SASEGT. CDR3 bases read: TGTGCCAGCAGTGCAGACAGGGGTGACAAAAACATT. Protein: CASSADRGDKNI. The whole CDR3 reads CASSADRGDKNIQYF.

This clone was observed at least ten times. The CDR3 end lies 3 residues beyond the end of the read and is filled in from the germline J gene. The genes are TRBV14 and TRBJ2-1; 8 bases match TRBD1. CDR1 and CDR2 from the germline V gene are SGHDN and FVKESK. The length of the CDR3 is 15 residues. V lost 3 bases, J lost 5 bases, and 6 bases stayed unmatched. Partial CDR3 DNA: TGTGCCAGCAGCCAGAGGACAGGGTTCAACAATGAG. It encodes CASSQRTGFNNE. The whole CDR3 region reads CASSQRTGFNNEQFF.

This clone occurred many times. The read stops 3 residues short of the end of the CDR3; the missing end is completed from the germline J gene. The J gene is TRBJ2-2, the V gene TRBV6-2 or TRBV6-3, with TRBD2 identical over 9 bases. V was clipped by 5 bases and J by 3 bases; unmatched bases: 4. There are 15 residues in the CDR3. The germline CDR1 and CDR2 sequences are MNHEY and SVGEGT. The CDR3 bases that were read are TGTGCCAGCAGTGCTAGACTAGCGGACACCGGGGAG. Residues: CASSARLADTGE. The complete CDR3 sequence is CASSARLADTGELFF.

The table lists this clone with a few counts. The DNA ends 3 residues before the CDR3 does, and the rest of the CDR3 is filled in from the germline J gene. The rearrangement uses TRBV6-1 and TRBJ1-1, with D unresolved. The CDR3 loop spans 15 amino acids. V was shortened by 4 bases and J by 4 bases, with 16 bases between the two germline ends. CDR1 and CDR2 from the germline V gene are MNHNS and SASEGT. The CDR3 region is CASSVSHPGVTEAFF. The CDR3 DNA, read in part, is TGTGCCAGCAGTGTATCACACCCCGGGGTCACTGAA.

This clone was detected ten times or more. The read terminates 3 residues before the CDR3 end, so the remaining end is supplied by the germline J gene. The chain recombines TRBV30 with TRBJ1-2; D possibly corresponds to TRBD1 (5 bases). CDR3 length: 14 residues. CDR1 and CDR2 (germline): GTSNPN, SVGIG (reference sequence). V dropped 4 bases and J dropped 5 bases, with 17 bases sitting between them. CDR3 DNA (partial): TGTGCCTGGATCACCCCGGGACTAAAGTATGGC. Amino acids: CAWITPGLKYG. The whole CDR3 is CAWITPGLKYGYTF.

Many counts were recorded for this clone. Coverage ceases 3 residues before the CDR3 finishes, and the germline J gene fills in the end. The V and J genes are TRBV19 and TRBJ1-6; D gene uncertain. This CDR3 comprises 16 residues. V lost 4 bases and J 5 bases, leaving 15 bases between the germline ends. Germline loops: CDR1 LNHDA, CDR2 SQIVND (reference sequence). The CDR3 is CASSTGISINNSPLHF. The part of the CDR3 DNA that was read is TGTGCCAGTAGTACGGGTATCAGCATAAATAATTCACCC.

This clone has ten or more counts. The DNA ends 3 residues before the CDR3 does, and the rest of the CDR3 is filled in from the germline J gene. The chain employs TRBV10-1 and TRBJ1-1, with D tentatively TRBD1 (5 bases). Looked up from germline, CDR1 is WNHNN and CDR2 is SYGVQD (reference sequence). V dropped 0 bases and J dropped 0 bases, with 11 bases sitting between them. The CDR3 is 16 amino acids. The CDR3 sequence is CASSESRGSMNTEAFF. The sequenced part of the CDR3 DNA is TGCGCCAGCAGTGAGTCTAGGGGCAGTATGAACACTGAA.

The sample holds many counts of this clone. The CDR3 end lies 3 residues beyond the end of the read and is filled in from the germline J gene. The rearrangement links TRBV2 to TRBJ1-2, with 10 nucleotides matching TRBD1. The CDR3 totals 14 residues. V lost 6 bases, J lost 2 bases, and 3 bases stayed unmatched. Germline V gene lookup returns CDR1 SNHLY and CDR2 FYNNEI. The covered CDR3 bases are TGTGCCAGCAGAGGACAGGGGGTAAACTATGGC. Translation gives CASRGQGVNYG. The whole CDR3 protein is CASRGQGVNYGYTF.

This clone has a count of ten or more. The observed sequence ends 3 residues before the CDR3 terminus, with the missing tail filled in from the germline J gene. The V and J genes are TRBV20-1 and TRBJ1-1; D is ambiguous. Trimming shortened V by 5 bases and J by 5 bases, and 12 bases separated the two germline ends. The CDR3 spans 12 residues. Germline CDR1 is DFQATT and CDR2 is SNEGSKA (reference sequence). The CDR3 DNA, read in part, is TGCAGTGCTGGAAATACGGGGACTGAA. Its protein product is CSAGNTGTE. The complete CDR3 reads CSAGNTGTEAFF.

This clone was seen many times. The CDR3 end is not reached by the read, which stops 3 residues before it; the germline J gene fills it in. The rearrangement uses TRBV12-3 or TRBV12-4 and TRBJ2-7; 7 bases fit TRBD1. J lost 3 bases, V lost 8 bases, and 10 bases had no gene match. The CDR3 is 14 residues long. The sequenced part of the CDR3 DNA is TGTGCCAGCGGTCATTTGACAGGGAACTACGAG. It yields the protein CASGHLTGNYE. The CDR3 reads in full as CASGHLTGNYEQYF.